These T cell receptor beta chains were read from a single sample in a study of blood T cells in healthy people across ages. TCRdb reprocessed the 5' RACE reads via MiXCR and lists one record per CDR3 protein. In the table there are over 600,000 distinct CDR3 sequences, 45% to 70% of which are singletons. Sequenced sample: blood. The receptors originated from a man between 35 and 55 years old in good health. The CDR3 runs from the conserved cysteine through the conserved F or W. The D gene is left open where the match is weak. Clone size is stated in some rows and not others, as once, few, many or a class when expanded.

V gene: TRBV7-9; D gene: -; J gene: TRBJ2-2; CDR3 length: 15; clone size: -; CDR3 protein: CASSFLLAKTGELFF; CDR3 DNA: TGTGCCAGCAGCTTTCTGCTCGCTAAAACCGGGGAGCTGTTTTTT
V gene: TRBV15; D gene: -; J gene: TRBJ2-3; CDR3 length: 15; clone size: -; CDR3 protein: CATSPQWAGTDTQYF; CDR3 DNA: TGTGCCACCAGCCCCCAATGGGCCGGAACAGATACGCAGTATTTT
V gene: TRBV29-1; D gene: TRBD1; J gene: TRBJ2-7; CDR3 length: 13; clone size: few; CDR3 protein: CSQVVGQGGGQYF; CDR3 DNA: TGCAGCCAAGTTGTAGGACAGGGGGGCGGGCAGTACTTC
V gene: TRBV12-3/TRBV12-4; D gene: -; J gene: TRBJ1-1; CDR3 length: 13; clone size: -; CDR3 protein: CASSWTLNTEAFF; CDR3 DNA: TGTGCCAGCAGCTGGACACTGAACACTGAAGCTTTCTTT
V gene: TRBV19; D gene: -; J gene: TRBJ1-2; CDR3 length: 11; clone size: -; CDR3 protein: CASSMAGGYTF; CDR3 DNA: TGTGCCAGTAGTATGGCTGGGGGCTACACCTTC
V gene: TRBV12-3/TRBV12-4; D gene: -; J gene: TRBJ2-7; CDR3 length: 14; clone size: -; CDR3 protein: CASSVDRTSYEQYF; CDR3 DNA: TGTGCCAGCAGTGTCGACAGAACCTCCTACGAGCAGTACTTC
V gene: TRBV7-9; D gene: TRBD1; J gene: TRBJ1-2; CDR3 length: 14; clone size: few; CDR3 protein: CASSTPGQFYGYTF; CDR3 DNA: TGTGCCAGCAGCACCCCGGGACAGTTCTATGGCTACACCTTC
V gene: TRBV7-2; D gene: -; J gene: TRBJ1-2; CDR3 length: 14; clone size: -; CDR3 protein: CASSFPGVGSGYTF; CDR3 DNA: TGTGCCAGCAGCTTCCCCGGGGTAGGGAGCGGCTACACCTTC
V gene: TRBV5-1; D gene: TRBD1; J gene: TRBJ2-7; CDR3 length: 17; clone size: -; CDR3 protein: CASSTLSDRGTPYEQYF; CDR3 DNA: TGCGCCAGCAGCACGCTATCAGACAGGGGAACCCCCTACGAGCAGTACTTC
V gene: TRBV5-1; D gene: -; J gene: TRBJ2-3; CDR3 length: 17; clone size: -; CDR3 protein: CASSSIVTGIRSDTQYF; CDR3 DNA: TGCGCCAGCAGCTCCATAGTTACAGGGATTAGGTCAGATACGCAGTATTTT
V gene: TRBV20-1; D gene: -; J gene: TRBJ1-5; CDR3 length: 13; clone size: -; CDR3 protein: CWRKGDTNQPQHF; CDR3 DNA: TGCTGGAGAAAGGGGGACACTAATCAGCCCCAGCATTTT
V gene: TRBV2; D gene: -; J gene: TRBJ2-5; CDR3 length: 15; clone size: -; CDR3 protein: CASRIRTGFSETQYF; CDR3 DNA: TGTGCCAGCAGGATCCGGACGGGATTCTCGGAGACCCAGTACTTC
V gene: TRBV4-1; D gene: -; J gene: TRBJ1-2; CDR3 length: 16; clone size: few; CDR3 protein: CASSQVPPRRGYGYTF; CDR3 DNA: TGCGCCAGCAGCCAAGTCCCACCCCGGCGGGGCTATGGCTACACCTTC
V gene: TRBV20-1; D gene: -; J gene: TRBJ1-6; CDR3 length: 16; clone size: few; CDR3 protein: CSAVLQGGSYNSPLHF; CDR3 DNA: TGCAGTGCAGTACTACAGGGAGGTTCCTATAATTCACCCCTCCACTTT
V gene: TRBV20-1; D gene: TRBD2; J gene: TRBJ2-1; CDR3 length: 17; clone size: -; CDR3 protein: CSASGGGGTLGWNEQFF; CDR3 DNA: TGCAGTGCTAGTGGGGGGGGAGGGACCCTAGGATGGAATGAGCAGTTCTTC
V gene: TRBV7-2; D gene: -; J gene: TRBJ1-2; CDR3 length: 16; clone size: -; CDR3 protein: CASSLAQQPLGYGYTF; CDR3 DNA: TGTGCCAGCAGCTTAGCGCAACAGCCCTTGGGCTATGGCTACACCTTC
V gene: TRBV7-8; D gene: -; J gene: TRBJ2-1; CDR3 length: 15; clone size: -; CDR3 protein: CASSKGGGSYNEQFF; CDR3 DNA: TGTGCCAGCAGCAAAGGAGGGGGCTCCTACAATGAGCAGTTCTTC
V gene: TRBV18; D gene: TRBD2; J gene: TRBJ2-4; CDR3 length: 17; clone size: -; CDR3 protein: CASSPAGGAVAKNIQYF; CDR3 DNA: TGTGCCAGCTCACCCGCCGGGGGGGCTGTAGCCAAAAACATCCAGTACTTC
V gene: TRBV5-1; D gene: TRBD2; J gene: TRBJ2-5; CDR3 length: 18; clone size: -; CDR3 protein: CASSLRTSGGGLQETQYF; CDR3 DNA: TGCGCCAGCAGCCTCCGGACTAGCGGGGGTGGTTTACAAGAGACCCAGTACTTC
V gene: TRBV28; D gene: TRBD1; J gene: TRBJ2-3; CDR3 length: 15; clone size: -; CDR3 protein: CASSYGDRGGNTQYF; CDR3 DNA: TGTGCCAGCAGCTACGGGGACAGGGGGGGAAATACGCAGTATTTT
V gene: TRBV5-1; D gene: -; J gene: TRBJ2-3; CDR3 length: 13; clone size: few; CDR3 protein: CASSYYSTDTQYF; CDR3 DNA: TGCGCCAGCAGCTACTACAGCACAGATACGCAGTATTTT
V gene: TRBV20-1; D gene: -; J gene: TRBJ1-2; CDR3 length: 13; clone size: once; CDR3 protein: CSASPTRNYGYTF; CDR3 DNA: TGCAGTGCTAGCCCGACTCGTAACTATGGCTACACCTTC
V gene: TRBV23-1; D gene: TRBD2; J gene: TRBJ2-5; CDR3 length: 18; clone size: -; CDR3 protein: CASSQSPLRGGFWETQYF; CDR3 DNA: TGCGCCAGCAGTCAATCCCCGTTGCGGGGGGGGTTTTGGGAGACCCAGTACTTC
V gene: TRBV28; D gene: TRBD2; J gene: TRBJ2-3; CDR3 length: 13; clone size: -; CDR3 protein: CAAHREDTDTQYF; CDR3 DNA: TGTGCCGCCCACCGGGAGGACACAGATACGCAGTATTTT
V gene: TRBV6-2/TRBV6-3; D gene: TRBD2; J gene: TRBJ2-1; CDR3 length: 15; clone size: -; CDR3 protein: CAIKTGGRADDEQFF; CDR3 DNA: TGTGCCATAAAAACGGGCGGGAGGGCCGACGATGAGCAGTTCTTC
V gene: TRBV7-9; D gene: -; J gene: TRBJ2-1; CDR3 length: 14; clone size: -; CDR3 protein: CASSLGDTYNEQFF; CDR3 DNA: TGTGCCAGCAGCTTAGGGGACACCTACAATGAGCAGTTCTTC
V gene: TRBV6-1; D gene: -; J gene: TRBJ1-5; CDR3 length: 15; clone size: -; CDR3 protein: CASSSRDRTNQPQHF; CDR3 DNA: TGTGCCAGCAGTTCACGAGACAGAACCAATCAGCCCCAGCATTTT
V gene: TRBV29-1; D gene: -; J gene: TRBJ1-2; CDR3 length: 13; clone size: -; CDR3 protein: CSVVIGVGYGYTF; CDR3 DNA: TGCAGCGTTGTTATTGGGGTGGGTTATGGCTACACCTTC
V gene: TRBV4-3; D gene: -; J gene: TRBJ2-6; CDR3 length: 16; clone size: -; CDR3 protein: CASSQELHSGIDVLTF; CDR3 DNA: TGCGCCAGCAGCCAAGAGCTTCATTCAGGGATTGACGTCCTGACTTTC
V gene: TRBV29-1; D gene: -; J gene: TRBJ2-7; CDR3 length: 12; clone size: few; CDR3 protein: CSGRTSYNEQYF; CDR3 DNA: TGCAGCGGTCGGACCTCCTACAATGAGCAGTACTTC
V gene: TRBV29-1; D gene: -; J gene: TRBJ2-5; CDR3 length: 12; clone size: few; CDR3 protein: CSPRTDQETQYF; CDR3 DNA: TGCAGCCCCCGGACGGACCAAGAGACCCAGTACTTC
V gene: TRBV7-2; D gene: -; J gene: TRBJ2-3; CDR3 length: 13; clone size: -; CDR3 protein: CASSGHRTDTQYF; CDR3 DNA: TGTGCCAGCAGCGGCCATAGGACAGATACGCAGTATTTT